One sample yielded the 31 T cell receptor beta chains listed below, sequenced in a study of OX40 agonist ivuxolimab in advanced cancers. The assay was immunoSEQ multiplex PCR, and TCRdb's table has in-frame clones only and misses some. The profile shows 25,000 to 35,000 clones, over 60% of them singletons. The sample here was CD4+ or CD8+ T cells sorted from blood, taken in a trial of the OX40 agonist ivuxolimab. The receptors derive from an adult with an advanced solid tumor such as melanoma, head and neck, liver or kidney cancer.

V and J are TRBV7-2 and TRBJ2-6; the D gene is possibly TRBD2 (5 bases). Trimming took off 4 bases at V and 1 base at J, with 8 bases between the two ends. CDR3 length equals 15 residues. The germline V gene has CDR1 SGHTA and CDR2 FQGNSA. CDR3 in amino acids: CASSYGGSGANVLTF. CDR3 coding DNA: TGTGCCAGCAGCTATGGAGGATCTGGGGCCAACGTCCTGACTTTC.

The chain has TRBV19 and TRBJ1-4, with a weak D call TRBD1 (5 bases). There are 14 residues in the CDR3. Germline V CDR1 and CDR2: LNHDA, SQIVND (reference sequence). Trimming stripped 5 bases from V and 7 bases from J, with 14 bases between. DNA for the CDR3: TGTGCCAGTAGTCTGGAGGGGCTTTCTGAAAAACTGTTTTTT. Translated, it gives CASSLEGLSEKLFF.

This clone was recorded a few times. V usage is TRBV20-1 and J usage is TRBJ2-1; D gene unclear. Between the trimmed V and J ends, which lost 6 bases and 6 bases, there was a span of 9 bases. The CDR3 runs to 11 residues. Per the germline V gene, CDR1 is DFQATT and CDR2 is SNEGSKA (reference sequence). The DNA for the CDR3 is TGCAGTGCCGACATTTTCAATGAGCAGTTCTTC. Translating gives CSADIFNEQFF.

This clone has a handful of counts. V and J are TRBV10-3 and TRBJ2-3, with a possible D match to TRBD2 (5 bases). V was trimmed by 6 bases and J by 0 bases, leaving 10 bases between them. The length of the CDR3 is 14 residues. The germline CDR1 and CDR2 sequences are ENHRY and SYGVKD. The DNA of the CDR3 is TGTGCCATCAGGCAGACTACCAGCACAGATACGCAGTATTTT. Protein product: CAIRQTTSTDTQYF.

The CDR3 DNA sequence: TGTGCCAGCAGCCAAGATCCGGGCAATAGCAATCAGCCCCAGCATTTT. Amino acid sequence: CASSQDPGNSNQPQHF. The J gene is TRBJ1-5, the V gene TRBV4-2; D gene uncertain. Between the trimmed V and J ends, which lost 0 bases and 0 bases, there was a span of 9 bases. Germline CDR1 LGHNA, CDR2 YNFKEQ. CDR3 length: 16 amino acids.

The V call is TRBV19, the J call TRBJ1-5, with no clear D. The CDR3 is 13 residues long. Germline V gives CDR1 LNHDA, CDR2 SQIVND (reference sequence). The V end lost 1 base, the J end lost 11 bases, and 12 bases lay between the germline ends. CDR3 residues: CASSIAEGSAQHF. The CDR3 nucleotides are TGTGCCAGTAGTATAGCAGAAGGATCAGCCCAGCATTTT.

V and J are TRBV5-1 and TRBJ2-7; 9 positions agree with TRBD1. The CDR3 is made up of 16 amino acids. The germline CDR1 and CDR2 sequences are SGHRS and YFSETQ. J lost 0 bases, V lost 5 bases, and 9 bases had no gene match. This CDR3 reads CASRRGQGTVSYEQYF. In nucleotides, the CDR3 is TGCGCCAGCAGGCGTGGACAGGGGACGGTCTCCTACGAGCAGTACTTC. The complete variable domain, with remaining parts taken from reference TRBV5-1 and TRBJ2-7, reads KAGVTQTPRYLIKTRGQQVTLSCSPISGHRSVSWYQQTPGQGLQFLFEYFSETQRNKGNFPGRFSGRQFSNSRSEMNVSTLELGDSALYLCASRRGQGTVSYEQYFGPGTRLTVT.

This clone was counted between two and nine times. The chain combines TRBV4-1 with TRBJ1-2; D gene uncertain. The CDR3 totals 14 residues. The V end was cut by 0 bases, the J end by 1 base, with 6 bases between. CDR1 and CDR2 (germline): MGHRA, YSYEKL. CDR3 sequence reads: CASSQETRNYGYTF. DNA of the CDR3: TGCGCCAGCAGCCAAGAGACGCGTAACTATGGCTACACCTTC.

The chain links TRBV23-1 to TRBJ1-3; 7 bases align to TRBD1. TRBV23-1 is flagged as an ORF with uncertain function. Trimming at V came to 2 bases and at J to 0 bases, leaving 7 bases not matched to a gene. The CDR3 totals 17 residues. CDR3 in amino acids: CASSQRDSLSSGNTIYF. The CDR3 nucleotides are TGCGCCAGCAGTCAAAGGGACAGCCTATCCTCTGGAAACACCATATATTTT.

This chain links TRBV5-6 with TRBJ2-3, with 8 bases matching TRBD2. This CDR3 comprises 16 residues. Germline CDR1 reads SGHDT; CDR2 reads YYEEEE. V gave up 0 bases and J gave up 7 bases; unmatched junction bases: 10. The CDR3 DNA reads as TGTGCCAGCAGCTTGGGGAGTAGCGGGGTAGTAAATACGCAGTATTTT. Translated, it gives CASSLGSSGVVNTQYF.

V gene TRBV6-1 combines with J gene TRBJ1-2; tentatively, D is TRBD1 (6 bases). Germline CDR1 MNHNS, CDR2 SASEGT. Trimming pared 0 bases from V and 7 bases from J, leaving 12 bases between. This CDR3 contains 14 residues. The CDR3 DNA reads TGTGCCAGCAGTGAAGCGGACAGAGGCTTTGGCTACACCTTC. Protein: CASSEADRGFGYTF.

This clone has more than one count but fewer than ten. This chain joins TRBV28 and TRBJ1-3; 7 nucleotides align to TRBD1. V gave up 5 bases and J gave up 4 bases; unmatched junction bases: 8. Per germline, CDR1 MDHEN and CDR2 SYDVKM. This CDR3 is built from 15 residues. In DNA form, the CDR3 reads TGTGCCAGCAGTCCTTCGACAGGGTCGGGAAACACCATATATTTT. It is translated as CASSPSTGSGNTIYF.

The J gene is TRBJ1-5, the V gene TRBV13; D gene ambiguous. Germline V CDR1 and CDR2: PRHDT, FYEKMQ (reference sequence). The CDR3 is 12 residues long. The ends were cut back, 6 bases at V and 7 bases at J, with 10 bases in the middle. The CDR3 here is CASSVGPQPQHF. The CDR3 region has the DNA TGTGCCAGCAGTGTAGGTCCCCAGCCCCAGCATTTT.

This clone was observed once. The chain combines TRBV5-5 with TRBJ1-6, with D possibly TRBD1 on 5 matching bases. This CDR3 is built from 16 residues. The ends were cut back, 2 bases at V and 0 bases at J, with 9 bases in the middle. The V gene's germline CDR1 is SGHKS and CDR2 YYEKEE (reference sequence). This CDR3 is CASSLQAGSYNSPLHF. DNA of the CDR3: TGTGCCAGCAGCTTACAGGCGGGCTCCTATAATTCACCCCTCCACTTT. The variable domain in full, with the rest retrieved from reference TRBV5-5 and TRBJ1-6, is DAGVTQSPTHLIKTRGQQVTLRCSPISGHKSVSWYQQVLGQGPQFIFQYYEKEERGRGNFPDRFSARQFPNYSSELNVNALLLGDSALYLCASSLQAGSYNSPLHFGNGTRLTVT.

This clone showed up just once. V usage is TRBV28 and J usage is TRBJ1-2, with D perhaps TRBD1 (6 bases). This CDR3 region has 16 residues. Trimming stripped 1 base from V and 8 bases from J, with 20 bases between. CDR1 and CDR2 from the germline V gene are MDHEN and SYDVKM. DNA for the CDR3: TGTGCCAGCAGTTTATACTCCTTATCAGGGGAGGGAGGCTACACCTTC. Amino acids: CASSLYSLSGEGGYTF.

The rearrangement uses TRBV30 and TRBJ1-4; TRBD1 is a possible D gene (5 bases). Germline V CDR1 and CDR2: GTSNPN, SVGIG (reference sequence). The CDR3 is 14 residues long. V lost 3 bases and J lost 10, with 18 bases in between. Written as DNA, the CDR3 is TGTGCCTGGAGAGGAAGGGGACTGAGACGAAAACTGTTTTTT. It specifies CAWRGRGLRRKLFF.

The J gene is TRBJ1-5, the V gene TRBV19; D is unclear. CDR1 is LNHDA, CDR2 SQIVND, per germline (reference sequence). V shed 5 bases and J shed 5 bases, with 10 bases lying between them. CDR3 size: 13 residues. The CDR3 sequence: CASSQLRDQPQHF. Written as DNA, the CDR3 is TGTGCCAGTAGTCAGCTTAGGGATCAGCCCCAGCATTTT.

This chain connects TRBV4-1 to TRBJ1-5; a possible D gene is TRBD1 (5 bases). The CDR3 runs to 12 residues. V shed 1 base and J shed 8 bases, with 6 bases lying between them. The V gene's germline CDR1 is MGHRA and CDR2 YSYEKL. The CDR3: CASSQVGEPQHF. As DNA, the CDR3 is TGCGCCAGCAGCCAAGTAGGGGAGCCCCAGCATTTT.

The chain carries TRBV18 and TRBJ1-6, with D possibly matching TRBD1 (5 bases). The V end was cut by 3 bases, the J end by 6 bases, with 9 bases between. Germline loops: CDR1 KGHSH, CDR2 LQKENI. The CDR3 runs 14 residues. This CDR3 reads CASSPEGSNSPLHF. The CDR3 DNA reads TGTGCCAGCTCACCGGAGGGGAGTAATTCACCCCTCCACTTT.

The chain couples TRBV5-1 to TRBJ2-7, with D unclear. This CDR3 has 13 amino acids. Per the germline V gene, CDR1 is SGHRS and CDR2 is YFSETQ. V was clipped by 3 bases and J by 2 bases, with 9 bases between them. CDR3 sequence reads: CASSWAPTYEQYF. CDR3 in DNA: TGCGCCAGCAGCTGGGCCCCAACCTACGAGCAGTACTTC.

V is TRBV18 and J is TRBJ2-7, with 10 bases identical to TRBD2. There are 14 residues in the CDR3. Losses at the gene ends were 3 bases for V and 5 bases for J; bases not matched to a gene: 4. The V gene's germline CDR1 is KGHSH and CDR2 LQKENI. CDR3 loop: CASSPLGLADEQYF. CDR3 nucleotide sequence: TGTGCCAGCTCACCTCTAGGACTAGCGGACGAGCAGTACTTC.

The chain employs TRBV9 and TRBJ2-1; 8 bases match TRBD2. The CDR3 extends over 17 amino acids. Germline CDR1 SGDLS, CDR2 YYNGEE. Trimming removed 0 bases from V and 7 bases from J; junction bases left unmatched: 12. CDR3 DNA: TGTGCCAGCAGCGTAGGAGGTAGCGGGGCTATAGGAAATGAGCAGTTCTTC. As protein: CASSVGGSGAIGNEQFF. Full variable domain (remainder filled in from reference TRBV9 and TRBJ2-1): DSGVTQTPKHLITATGQRVTLRCSPRSGDLSVYWYQQSLDQGLQFLIQYYNGEERAKGNILERFSAQQFPDLHSELNLSSLELGDSALYFCASSVGGSGAIGNEQFFGPGTRLTVL.

The CDR3 protein is CASSSGQTPINEQFF. CDR3 coding DNA: TGTGCCAGCAGCTCGGGACAGACGCCAATTAATGAGCAGTTCTTC. This chain links TRBV11-3 with TRBJ2-1, with 7 bases matching TRBD1. After removal of 4 bases from V and 7 bases from J, the junction contained 10 bases not matched to a gene. CDR3 length: 15 amino acids. Germline V gene lookup returns CDR1 SGHNT and CDR2 YENEEA.

The chain combines TRBV5-8 with TRBJ2-2; tentative D call: TRBD2 (6 bases). V shed 4 bases and J shed 0 bases, with 16 bases lying between them. Germline V gives CDR1 SGHTS, CDR2 YDEGEE. The CDR3 totals 17 residues. This CDR3 reads CASSPLRDSTNTGELFF. For the CDR3, the DNA is TGTGCCAGCAGCCCTCTCCGGGACTCAACGAACACCGGGGAGCTGTTTTTT.

The J gene is TRBJ2-5, the V gene TRBV6-1; the match to TRBD1 covers 10 bases. J lost 5 bases, V lost 4 bases, and 1 base had no gene match. This CDR3 is 13 amino acids long. Germline V lookup: CDR1 MNHNS, CDR2 SASEGT. CDR3 sequence: CASSVGQGETQYF. The CDR3 nucleotides read TGTGCCAGCAGTGTGGGACAGGGGGAGACCCAGTACTTC.

This chain connects TRBV7-9 to TRBJ1-1; D is undetermined. The CDR3 is made up of 14 amino acids. Germline CDR1 SEHNR, CDR2 FQNEAQ (reference sequence). V was trimmed by 1 base and J by 2 bases, leaving 8 bases between them. CDR3 amino acids: CASSLGTGNTEAFF. The CDR3 DNA follows: TGTGCCAGCAGCTTAGGCACGGGAAACACTGAAGCTTTCTTT.

The J gene is TRBJ1-6, the V gene TRBV7-9; D gene uncertain. Germline CDR1 SEHNR, CDR2 FQNEAQ (reference sequence). The CDR3 runs 14 residues. Between the trimmed V and J ends, which lost 3 bases and 7 bases, there was a span of 10 bases. DNA for the CDR3: TGTGCCAGCAGCTTGAGGGTTGGGAATTCACCCCTCCACTTT. Translated: CASSLRVGNSPLHF.

For this clone: This sample also contains other DNA sequences that code for the same CDR3. V and J are TRBV10-3 and TRBJ2-3, with 9 bases that match TRBD2. Germline lookup yields CDR1 ENHRY and CDR2 SYGVKD. The CDR3 is 15 residues long. J lost 2 bases, V lost 11 bases, and 11 bases had no gene match. The CDR3 nucleotides read TGTGCCCTACCTAGAGCTAGCGGGGACACAGATACGCAGTATTTT. As protein: CALPRASGDTDTQYF.

This sequence joins TRBV7-2 and TRBJ2-2; TRBD2 is a possible D gene (6 bases). Germline values: CDR1 SGHTA, CDR2 FQGNSA. Deletions cut 0 bases from V and 6 bases from J, with 14 bases between. The CDR3 covers 16 residues. CDR3 amino acids: CASSLASGLRSGELFF. The CDR3 bases are TGTGCCAGCAGCTTAGCTTCGGGACTCCGGTCCGGGGAGCTGTTTTTT.

This chain links TRBV6-5 with TRBJ1-2; D not resolved. Trimming cost V 0 bases and J 0 bases, with 11 bases left between them. CDR3 length: 16 residues. The germline CDR1 and CDR2 sequences are MNHEY and SVGAGI. This CDR3 is CASSYSGGGTNYGYTF. CDR3 sequence (DNA): TGTGCCAGCAGTTACTCGGGCGGCGGAACTAACTATGGCTACACCTTC.

This chain links TRBV2 with TRBJ2-1; no clear D gene. The CDR3 consists of 12 residues. Germline CDR1 reads SNHLY; CDR2 reads FYNNEI. V was cut by 7 bases and J by 10 bases, with 14 bases left in between. CDR3 DNA sequence: TGTGCCAGCAACCGTCTGGATAGGGAGCAGTTCTTC. This translates into CASNRLDREQFF.